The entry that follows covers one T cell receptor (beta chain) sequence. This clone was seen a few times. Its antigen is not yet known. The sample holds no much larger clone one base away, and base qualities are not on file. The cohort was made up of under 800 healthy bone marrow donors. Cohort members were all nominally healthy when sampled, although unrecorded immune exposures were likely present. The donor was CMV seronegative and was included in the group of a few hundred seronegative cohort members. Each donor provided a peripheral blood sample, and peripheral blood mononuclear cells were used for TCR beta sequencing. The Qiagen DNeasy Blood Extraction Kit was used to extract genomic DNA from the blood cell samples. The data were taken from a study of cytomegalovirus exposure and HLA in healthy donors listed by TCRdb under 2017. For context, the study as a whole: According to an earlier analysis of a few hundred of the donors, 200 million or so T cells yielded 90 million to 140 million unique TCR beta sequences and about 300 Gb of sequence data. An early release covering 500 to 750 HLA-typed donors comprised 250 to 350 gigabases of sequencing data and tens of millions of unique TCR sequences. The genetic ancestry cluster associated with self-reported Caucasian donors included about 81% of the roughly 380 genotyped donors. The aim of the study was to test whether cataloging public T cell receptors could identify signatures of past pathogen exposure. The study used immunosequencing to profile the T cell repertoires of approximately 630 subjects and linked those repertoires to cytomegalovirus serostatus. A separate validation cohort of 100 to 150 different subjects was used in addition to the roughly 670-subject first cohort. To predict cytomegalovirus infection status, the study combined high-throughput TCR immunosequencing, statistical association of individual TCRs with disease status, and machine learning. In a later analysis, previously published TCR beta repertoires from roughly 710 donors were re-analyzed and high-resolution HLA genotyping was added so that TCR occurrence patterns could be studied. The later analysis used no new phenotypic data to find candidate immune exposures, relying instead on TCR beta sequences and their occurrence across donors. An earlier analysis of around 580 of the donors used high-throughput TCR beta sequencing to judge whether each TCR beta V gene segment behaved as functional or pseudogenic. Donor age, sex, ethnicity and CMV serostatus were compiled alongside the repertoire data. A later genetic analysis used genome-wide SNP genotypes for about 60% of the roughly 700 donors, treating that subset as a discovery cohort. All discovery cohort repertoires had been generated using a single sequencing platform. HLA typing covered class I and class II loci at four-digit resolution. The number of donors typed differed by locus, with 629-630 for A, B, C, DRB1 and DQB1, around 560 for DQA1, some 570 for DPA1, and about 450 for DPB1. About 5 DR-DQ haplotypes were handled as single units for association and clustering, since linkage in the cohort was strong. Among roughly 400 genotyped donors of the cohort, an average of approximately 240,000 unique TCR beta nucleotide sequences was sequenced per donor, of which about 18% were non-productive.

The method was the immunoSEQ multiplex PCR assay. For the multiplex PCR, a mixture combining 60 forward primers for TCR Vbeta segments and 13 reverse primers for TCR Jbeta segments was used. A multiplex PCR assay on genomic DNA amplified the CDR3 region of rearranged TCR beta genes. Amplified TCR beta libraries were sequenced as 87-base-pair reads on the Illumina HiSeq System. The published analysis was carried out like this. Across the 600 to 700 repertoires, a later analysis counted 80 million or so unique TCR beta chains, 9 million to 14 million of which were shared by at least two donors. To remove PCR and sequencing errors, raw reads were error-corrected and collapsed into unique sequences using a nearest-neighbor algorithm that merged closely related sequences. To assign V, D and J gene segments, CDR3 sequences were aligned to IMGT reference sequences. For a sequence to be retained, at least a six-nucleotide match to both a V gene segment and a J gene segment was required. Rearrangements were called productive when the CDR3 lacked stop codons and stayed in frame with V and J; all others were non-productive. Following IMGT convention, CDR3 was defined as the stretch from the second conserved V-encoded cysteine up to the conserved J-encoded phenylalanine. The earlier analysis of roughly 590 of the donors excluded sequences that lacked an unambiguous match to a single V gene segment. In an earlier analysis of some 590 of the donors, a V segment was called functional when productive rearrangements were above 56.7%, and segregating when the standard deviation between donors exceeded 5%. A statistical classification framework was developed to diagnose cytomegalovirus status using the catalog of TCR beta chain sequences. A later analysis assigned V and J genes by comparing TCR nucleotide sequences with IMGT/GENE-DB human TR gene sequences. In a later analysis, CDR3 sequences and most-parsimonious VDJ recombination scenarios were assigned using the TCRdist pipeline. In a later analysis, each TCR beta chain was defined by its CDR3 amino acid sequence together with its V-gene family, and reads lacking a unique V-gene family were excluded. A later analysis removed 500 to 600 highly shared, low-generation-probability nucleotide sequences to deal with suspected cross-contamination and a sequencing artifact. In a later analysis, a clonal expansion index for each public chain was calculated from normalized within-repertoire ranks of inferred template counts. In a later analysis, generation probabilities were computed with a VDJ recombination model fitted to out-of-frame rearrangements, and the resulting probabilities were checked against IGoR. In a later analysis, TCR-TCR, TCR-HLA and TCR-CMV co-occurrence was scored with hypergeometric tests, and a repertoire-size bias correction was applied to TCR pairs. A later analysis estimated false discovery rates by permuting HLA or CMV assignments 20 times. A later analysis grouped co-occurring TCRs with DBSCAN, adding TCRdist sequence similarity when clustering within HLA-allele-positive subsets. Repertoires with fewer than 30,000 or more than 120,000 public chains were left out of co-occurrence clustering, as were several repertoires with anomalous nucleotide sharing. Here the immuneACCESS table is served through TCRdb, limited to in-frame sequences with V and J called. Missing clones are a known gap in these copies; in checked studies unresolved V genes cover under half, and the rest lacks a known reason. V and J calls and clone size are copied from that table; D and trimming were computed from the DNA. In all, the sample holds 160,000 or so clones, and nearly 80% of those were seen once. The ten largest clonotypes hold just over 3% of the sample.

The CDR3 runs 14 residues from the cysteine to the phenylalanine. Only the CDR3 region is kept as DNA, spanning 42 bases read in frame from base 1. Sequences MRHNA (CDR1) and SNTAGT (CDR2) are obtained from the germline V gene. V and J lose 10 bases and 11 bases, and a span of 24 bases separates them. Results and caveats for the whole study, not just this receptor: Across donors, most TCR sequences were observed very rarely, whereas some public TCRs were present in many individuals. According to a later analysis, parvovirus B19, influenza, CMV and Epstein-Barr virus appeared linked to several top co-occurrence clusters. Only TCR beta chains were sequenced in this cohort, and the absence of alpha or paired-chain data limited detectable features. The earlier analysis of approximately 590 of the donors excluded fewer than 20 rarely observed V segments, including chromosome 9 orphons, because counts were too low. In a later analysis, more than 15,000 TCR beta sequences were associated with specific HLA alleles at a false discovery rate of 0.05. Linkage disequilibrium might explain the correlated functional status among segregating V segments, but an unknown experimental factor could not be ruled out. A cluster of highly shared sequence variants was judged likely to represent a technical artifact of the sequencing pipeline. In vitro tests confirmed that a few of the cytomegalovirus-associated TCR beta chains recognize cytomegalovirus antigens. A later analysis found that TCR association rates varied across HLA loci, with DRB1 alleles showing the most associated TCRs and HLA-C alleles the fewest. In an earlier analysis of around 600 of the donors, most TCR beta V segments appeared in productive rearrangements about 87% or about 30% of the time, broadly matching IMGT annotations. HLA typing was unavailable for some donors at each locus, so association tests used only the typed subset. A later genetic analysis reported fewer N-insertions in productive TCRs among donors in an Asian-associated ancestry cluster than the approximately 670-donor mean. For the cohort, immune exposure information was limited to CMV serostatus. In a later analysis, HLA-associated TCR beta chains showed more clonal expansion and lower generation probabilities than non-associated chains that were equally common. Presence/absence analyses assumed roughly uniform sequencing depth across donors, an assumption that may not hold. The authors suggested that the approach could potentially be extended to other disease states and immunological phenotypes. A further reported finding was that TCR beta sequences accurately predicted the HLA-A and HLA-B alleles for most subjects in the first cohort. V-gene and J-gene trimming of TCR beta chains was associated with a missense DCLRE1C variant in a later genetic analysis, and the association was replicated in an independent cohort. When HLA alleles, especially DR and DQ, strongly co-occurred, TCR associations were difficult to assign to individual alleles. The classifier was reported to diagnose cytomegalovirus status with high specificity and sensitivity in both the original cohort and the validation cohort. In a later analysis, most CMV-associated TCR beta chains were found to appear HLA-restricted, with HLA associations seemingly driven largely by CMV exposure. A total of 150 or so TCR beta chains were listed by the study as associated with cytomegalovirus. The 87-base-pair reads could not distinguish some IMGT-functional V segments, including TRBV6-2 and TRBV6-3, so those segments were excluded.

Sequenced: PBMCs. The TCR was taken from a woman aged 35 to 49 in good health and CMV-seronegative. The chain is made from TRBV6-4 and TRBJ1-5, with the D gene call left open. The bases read TGTGCCACCAACGAACCGGGAGGTCCGATGGCCCAGCATTTT. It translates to CATNEPGGPMAQHF.